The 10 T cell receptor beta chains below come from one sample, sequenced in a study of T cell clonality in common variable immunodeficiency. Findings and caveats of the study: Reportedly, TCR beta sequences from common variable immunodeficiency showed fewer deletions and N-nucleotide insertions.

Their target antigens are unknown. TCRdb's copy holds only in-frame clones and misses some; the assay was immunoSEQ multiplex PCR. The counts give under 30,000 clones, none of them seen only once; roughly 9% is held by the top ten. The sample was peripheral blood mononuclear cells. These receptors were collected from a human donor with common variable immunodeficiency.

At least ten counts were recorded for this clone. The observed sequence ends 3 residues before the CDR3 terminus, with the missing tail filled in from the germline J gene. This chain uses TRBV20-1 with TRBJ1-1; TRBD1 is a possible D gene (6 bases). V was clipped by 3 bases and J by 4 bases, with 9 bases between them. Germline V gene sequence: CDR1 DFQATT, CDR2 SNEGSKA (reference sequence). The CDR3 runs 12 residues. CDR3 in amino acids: CSASQGFTEAFF. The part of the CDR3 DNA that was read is TGCAGTGCTAGCCAGGGGTTCACTGAA.

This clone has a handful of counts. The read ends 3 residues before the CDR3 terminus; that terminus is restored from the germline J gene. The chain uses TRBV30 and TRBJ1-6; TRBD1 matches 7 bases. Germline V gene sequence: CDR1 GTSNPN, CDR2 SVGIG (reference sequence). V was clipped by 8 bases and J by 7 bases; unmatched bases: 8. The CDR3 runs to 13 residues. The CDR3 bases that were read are TGTGCCAACGGAGGGGGCACAAATTCACCC. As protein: CANGGGTNSP. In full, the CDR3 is CANGGGTNSPLHF.

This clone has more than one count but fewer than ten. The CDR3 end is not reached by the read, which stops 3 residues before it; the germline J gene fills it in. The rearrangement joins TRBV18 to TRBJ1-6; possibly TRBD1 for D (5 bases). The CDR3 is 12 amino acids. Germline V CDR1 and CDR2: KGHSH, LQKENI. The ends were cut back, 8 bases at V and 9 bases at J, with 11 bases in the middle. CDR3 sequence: CASTTDGSPLHF. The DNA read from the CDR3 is TGTGCCAGCACGACAGATGGTTCACCC.

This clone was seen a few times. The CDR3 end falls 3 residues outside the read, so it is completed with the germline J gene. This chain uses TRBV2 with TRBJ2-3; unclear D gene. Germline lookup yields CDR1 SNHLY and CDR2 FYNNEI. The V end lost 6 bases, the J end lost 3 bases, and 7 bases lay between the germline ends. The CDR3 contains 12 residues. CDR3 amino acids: CASSHMTDTQYF. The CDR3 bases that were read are TGTGCCAGCAGCCACATGACAGATACG. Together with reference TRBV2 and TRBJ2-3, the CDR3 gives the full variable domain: EPEVTQTPSHQVTQMGQEVILRCVPISNHLYFYWYRQILGQKVEFLVSFYNNEISEKSEIFDDQFSVERPDGSNFTLKIRSTKLEDSAMYFCASSHMTDTQYFGPGTRLTVL.

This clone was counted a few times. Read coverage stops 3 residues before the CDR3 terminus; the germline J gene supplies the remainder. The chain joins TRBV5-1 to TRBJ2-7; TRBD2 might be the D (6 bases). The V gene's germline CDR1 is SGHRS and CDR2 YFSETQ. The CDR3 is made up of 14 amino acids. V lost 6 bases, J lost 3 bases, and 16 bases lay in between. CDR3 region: CASTTGTGFYEQYF. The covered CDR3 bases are TGCGCCAGCACTACCGGGACTGGCTTCTACGAG.

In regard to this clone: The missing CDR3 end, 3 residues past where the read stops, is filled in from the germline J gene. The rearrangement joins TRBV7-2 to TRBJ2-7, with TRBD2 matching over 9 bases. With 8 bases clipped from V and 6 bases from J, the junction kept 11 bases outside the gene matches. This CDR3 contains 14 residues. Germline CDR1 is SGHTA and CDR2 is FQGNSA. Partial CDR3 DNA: TGTGCCAGCCGCACCCCCGGGACTAGCCCCGAG. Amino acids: CASRTPGTSPE. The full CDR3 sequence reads CASRTPGTSPEQYF.

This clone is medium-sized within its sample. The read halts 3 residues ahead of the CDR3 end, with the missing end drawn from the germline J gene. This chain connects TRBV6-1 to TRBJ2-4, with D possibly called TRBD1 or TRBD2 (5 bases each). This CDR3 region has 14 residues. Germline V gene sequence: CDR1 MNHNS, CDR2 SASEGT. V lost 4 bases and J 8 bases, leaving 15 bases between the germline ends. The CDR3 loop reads CASSANRGADIQYF. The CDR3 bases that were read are TGTGCCAGCAGTGCTAACCGAGGGGCGGACATT.

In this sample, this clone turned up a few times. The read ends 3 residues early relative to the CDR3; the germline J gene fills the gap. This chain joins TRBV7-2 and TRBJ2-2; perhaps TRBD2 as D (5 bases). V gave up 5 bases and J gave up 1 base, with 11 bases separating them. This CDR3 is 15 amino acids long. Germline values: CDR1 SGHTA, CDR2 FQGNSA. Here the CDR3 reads CASSHTRQNTGELFF. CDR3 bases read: TGTGCCAGCAGCCATACTAGACAGAACACCGGGGAG.

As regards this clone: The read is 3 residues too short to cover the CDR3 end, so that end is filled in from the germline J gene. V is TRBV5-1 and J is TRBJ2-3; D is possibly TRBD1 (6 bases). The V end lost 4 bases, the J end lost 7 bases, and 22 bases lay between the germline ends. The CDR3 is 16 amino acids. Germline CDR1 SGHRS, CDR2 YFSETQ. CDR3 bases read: TGCGCCAGCAGCCCCCTACGGACAGAGGGCGGATATACG. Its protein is CASSPLRTEGGYT. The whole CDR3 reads CASSPLRTEGGYTQYF.

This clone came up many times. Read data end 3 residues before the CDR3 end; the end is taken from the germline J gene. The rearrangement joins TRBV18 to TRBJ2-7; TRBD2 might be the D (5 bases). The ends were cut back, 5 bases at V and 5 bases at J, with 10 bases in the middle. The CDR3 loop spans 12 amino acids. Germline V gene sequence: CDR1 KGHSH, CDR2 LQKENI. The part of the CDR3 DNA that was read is TGTGCCAGCTCATCGAACGGGGACGAG. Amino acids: CASSSNGDE. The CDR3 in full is CASSSNGDEQYF.